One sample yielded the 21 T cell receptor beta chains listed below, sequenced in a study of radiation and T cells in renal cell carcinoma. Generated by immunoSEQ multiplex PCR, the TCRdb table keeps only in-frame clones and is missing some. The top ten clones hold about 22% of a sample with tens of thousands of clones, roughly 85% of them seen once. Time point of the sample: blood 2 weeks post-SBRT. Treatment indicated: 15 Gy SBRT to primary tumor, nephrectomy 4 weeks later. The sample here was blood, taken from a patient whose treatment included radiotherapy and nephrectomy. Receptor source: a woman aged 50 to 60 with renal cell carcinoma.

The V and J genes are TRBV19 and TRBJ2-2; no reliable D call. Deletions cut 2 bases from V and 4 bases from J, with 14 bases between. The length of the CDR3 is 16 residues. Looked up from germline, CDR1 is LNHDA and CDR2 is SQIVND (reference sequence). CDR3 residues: CASSILVSAITGELFF. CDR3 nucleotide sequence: TGTGCCAGTAGTATACTTGTTTCGGCTATCACCGGGGAGCTGTTTTTT.

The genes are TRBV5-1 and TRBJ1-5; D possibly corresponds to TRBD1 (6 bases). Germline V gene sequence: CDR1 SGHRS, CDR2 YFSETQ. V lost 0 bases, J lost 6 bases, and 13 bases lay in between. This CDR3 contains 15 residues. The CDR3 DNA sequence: TGCGCCAGCAGCTTGGGAGGGGGGAAATTTCAGCCCCAGCATTTT. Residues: CASSLGGGKFQPQHF. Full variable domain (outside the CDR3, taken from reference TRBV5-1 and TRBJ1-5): KAGVTQTPRYLIKTRGQQVTLSCSPISGHRSVSWYQQTPGQGLQFLFEYFSETQRNKGNFPGRFSGRQFSNSRSEMNVSTLELGDSALYLCASSLGGGKFQPQHFGDGTRLSIL.

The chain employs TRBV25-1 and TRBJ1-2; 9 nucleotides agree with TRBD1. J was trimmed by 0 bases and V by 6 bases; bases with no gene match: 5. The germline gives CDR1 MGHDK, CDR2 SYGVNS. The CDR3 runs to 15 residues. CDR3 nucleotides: TGTGCCAGCAGCCGGACAGGGGTAGCTAACTATGGCTACACCTTC. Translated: CASSRTGVANYGYTF.

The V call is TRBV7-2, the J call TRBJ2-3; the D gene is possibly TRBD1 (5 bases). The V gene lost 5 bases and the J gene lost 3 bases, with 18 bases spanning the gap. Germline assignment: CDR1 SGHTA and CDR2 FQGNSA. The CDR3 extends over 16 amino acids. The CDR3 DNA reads TGTGCCAGCAGCGCGGTGTGGACATTAGTTACAGATACGCAGTATTTT. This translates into CASSAVWTLVTDTQYF. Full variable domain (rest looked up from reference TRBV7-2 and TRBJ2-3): GAGVSQSPSNKVTEKGKDVELRCDPISGHTALYWYRQSLGQGLEFLIYFQGNSAPDKSGLPSDRFSAERTGGSVSTLTIQRTQQEDSAVYLCASSAVWTLVTDTQYFGPGTRLTVL.

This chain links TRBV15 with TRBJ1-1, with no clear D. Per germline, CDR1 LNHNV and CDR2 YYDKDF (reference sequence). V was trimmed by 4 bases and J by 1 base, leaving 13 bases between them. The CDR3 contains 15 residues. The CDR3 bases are TGTGCCACCAGCAAAGAGGGAGCCCGGAACACTGAAGCTTTCTTT. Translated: CATSKEGARNTEAFF.

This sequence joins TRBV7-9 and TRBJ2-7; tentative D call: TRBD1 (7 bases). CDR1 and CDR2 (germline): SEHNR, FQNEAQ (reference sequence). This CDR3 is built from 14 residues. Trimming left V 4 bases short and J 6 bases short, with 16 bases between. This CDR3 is CASSSGAGTAEQYF. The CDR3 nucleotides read TGTGCCAGCAGCTCGGGGGCCGGGACAGCCGAGCAGTACTTC.

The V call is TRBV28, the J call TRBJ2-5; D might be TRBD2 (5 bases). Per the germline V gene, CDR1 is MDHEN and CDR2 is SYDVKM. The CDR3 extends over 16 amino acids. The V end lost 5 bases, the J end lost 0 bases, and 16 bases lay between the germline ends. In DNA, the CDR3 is TGTGCCAGCAGTCCCCTGAGGGCTGGGTACCAAGAGACCCAGTACTTC. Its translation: CASSPLRAGYQETQYF.

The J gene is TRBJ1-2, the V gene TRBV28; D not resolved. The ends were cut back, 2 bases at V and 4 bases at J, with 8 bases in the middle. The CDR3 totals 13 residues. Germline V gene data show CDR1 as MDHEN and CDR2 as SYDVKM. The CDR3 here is CASSLPGPYGYTF. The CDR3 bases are TGTGCCAGCAGTTTACCGGGCCCCTATGGCTACACCTTC.

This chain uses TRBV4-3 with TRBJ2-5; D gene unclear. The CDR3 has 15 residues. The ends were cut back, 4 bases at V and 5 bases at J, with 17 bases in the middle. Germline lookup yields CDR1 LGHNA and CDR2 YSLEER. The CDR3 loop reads CASSRGRGRWETQYF. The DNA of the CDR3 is TGCGCCAGCAGCCGTGGGCGAGGACGCTGGGAGACCCAGTACTTC.

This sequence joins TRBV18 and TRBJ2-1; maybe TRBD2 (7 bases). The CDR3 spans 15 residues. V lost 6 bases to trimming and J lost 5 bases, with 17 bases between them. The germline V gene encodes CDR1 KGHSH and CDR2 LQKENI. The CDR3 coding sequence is TGTGCCAGCTCTGTGGTAGGGGGGGCCGACAATGAGCAGTTCTTC. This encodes CASSVVGGADNEQFF.

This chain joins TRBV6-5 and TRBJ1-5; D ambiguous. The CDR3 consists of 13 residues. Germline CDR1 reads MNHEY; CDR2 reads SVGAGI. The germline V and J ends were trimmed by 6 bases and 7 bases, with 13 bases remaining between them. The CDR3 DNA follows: TGTGCCAGCAGCCCGGGCGGGCGCCAGCCCCAGCATTTT. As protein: CASSPGGRQPQHF.

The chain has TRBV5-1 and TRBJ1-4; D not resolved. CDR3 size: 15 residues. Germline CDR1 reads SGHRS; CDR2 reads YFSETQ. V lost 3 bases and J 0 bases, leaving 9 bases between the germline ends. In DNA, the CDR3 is TGCGCCAGCAGCTGGGTGTCGGCAACTAATGAAAAACTGTTTTTT. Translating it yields CASSWVSATNEKLFF.

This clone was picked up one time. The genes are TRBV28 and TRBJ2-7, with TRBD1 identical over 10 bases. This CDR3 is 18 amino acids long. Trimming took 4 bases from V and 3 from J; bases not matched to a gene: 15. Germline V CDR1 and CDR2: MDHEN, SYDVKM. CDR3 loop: CASSSGPGTGAGDYEQYF. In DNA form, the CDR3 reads TGTGCCAGCAGTTCCGGTCCCGGGACAGGGGCGGGGGACTACGAGCAGTACTTC. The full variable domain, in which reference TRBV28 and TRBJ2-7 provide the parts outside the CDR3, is DVKVTQSSRYLVKRTGEKVFLECVQDMDHENMFWYRQDPGLGLRLIYFSYDVKMKEKGDIPEGYSVSREKKERFSLILESASTNQTSMYLCASSSGPGTGAGDYEQYFGPGTRLTVT.

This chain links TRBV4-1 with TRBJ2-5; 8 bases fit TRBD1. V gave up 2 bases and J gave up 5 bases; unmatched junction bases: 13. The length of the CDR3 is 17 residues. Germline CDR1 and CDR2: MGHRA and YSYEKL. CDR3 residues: CASSQTSGTGGSETQYF. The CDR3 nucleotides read TGCGCCAGCAGCCAAACCTCCGGGACAGGAGGGTCGGAGACCCAGTACTTC.

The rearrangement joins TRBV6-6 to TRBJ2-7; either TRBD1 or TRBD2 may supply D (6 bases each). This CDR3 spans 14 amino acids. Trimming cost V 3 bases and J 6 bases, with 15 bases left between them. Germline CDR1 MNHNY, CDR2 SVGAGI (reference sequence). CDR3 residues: CASSYDGGYSEQYF. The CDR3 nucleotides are TGTGCCAGCAGTTATGACGGGGGCTATAGCGAGCAGTACTTC.

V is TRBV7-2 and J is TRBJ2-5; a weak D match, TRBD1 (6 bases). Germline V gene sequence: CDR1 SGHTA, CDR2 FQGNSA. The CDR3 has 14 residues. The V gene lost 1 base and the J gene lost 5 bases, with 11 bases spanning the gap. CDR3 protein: CASSLVGAGETQYF. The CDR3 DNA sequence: TGTGCCAGCAGCTTAGTGGGGGCCGGGGAGACCCAGTACTTC.

The CDR3 nucleotides read TGTGCCAGTAAGGCAGTCTATGGCTACACCTTC. Protein sequence: CASKAVYGYTF. The chain carries TRBV19 and TRBJ1-2; unclear D gene. The CDR3 runs 11 residues. CDR1 and CDR2 (germline): LNHDA, SQIVND (reference sequence). V was clipped by 7 bases and J by 4 bases, with 7 bases between them.

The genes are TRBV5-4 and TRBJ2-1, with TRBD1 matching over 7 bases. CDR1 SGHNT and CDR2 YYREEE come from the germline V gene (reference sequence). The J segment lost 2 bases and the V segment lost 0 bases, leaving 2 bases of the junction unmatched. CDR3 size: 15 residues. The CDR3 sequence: CASSLETGTYNEQFF. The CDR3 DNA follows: TGTGCCAGCAGCTTGGAGACAGGGACCTACAATGAGCAGTTCTTC.

CDR3 bases: TGTGCCTGGAGTATAGGGACAGGGGACGGGCAGCCCCAGCATTTT. Translating it yields CAWSIGTGDGQPQHF. The chain recombines TRBV30 with TRBJ1-5; 10 bases match TRBD1. Looked up from germline, CDR1 is GTSNPN and CDR2 is SVGIG (reference sequence). The CDR3 length is 15 residues. J lost 7 bases, V lost 2 bases, and 8 bases had no gene match.

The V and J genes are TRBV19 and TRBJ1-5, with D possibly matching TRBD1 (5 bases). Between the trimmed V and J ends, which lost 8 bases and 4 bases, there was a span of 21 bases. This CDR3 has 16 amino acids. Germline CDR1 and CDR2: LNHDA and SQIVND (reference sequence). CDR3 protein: CASYSGPGTGNQPQHF. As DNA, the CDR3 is TGTGCCAGTTATTCCGGGCCGGGGACGGGGAATCAGCCCCAGCATTTT.

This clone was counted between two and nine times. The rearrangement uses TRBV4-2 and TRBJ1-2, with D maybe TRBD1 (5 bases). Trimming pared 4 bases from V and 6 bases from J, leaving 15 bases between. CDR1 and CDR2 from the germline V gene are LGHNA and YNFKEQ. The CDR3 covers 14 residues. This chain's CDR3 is CASSRRGGEHGYTF. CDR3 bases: TGTGCCAGCAGCCGCCGCGGGGGGGAGCATGGCTACACCTTC.